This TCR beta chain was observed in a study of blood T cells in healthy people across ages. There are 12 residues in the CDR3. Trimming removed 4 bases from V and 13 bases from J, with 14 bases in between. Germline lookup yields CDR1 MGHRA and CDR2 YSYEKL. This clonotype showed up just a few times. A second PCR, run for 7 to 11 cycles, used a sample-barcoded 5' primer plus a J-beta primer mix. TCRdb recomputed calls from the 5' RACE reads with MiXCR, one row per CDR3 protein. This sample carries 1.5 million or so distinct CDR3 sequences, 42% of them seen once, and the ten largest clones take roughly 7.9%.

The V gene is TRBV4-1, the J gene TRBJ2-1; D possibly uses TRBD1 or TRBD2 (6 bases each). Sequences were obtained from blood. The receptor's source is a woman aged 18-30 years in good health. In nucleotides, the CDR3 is TGCGCCAGCAGCCCGAGGGGGGTAGAACAGTTCTTC. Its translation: CASSPRGVEQFF.